A single sample gave rise to the 22 T cell receptor beta chains below, sequenced in a study of T cells in Graves' hyperthyroidism and ophthalmopathy. TCR beta CDR3 regions were amplified from RNA. A first-round RT-PCR of the TCR CDR3 used the HTBI primer set. Each CDR3 protein gets one entry after TCRdb re-called the multiplex PCR reads with MiXCR. The sample lists hundreds of thousands of distinct CDR3 sequences; roughly 15% were seen once. Material for sequencing was blood. These receptors all come from a woman between 18 and 29 years old with Graves' hyperthyroidism.

In this sample, this clonotype turned up a few times. Possible read error: a much larger clone is one base away. The chain combines TRBV2 with TRBJ2-5; D gene unclear. The CDR3 consists of 11 residues. With 0 bases removed from V and 5 bases from J, the gap between germline ends came to 1 base. Looked up from germline, CDR1 is SNHLY and CDR2 is FYNNEI. CDR3 protein: CASSEAETQYF. The CDR3 bases are TGTGCCAGCAGTGAAGCGGAGACCCAGTACTTC.

This chain links TRBV19 with TRBJ2-1; weak D call: TRBD2 (6 bases). The CDR3 has 15 residues. The germline V gene encodes CDR1 LNHDA and CDR2 SQIVND (reference sequence). V was cut by 6 bases and J by 3 bases, with 15 bases left in between. The CDR3 coding sequence is TGTGCCAGTAGCTCTAGCGACCCCTTCTACAATGAGCAGTTCTTC. Its protein is CASSSSDPFYNEQFF.

This clonotype was recorded at least ten times. The CDR3: CATSERLAGGAGELFF. The CDR3, as DNA: TGTGCCACCAGTGAGCGACTAGCGGGAGGGGCCGGGGAGCTGTTTTTT. The rearrangement uses TRBV24-1 and TRBJ2-2, with 14 bases identical to TRBD2. CDR3 length equals 16 residues. With V trimmed by 4 bases and J by 6 bases, 3 bases remained unmatched. Germline values: CDR1 KGHDR, CDR2 SFDVKD.

This clonotype was detected only a few times. The chain is built from TRBV7-3 and TRBJ2-2; 15 nucleotides line up with TRBD2. The length of the CDR3 is 19 residues. Germline assignment: CDR1 SGHTA and CDR2 FQGTGA. Unmatched junction bases numbered 12, after V lost 5 bases and J lost 5 bases. This chain's CDR3 is CASSPFNGLAGGGTGELFF. CDR3 DNA: TGTGCCAGCAGCCCCTTCAACGGACTAGCGGGGGGGGGGACCGGGGAGCTGTTTTTT.

This clonotype was seen ten or more times. V gene TRBV2 combines with J gene TRBJ2-5; 9 nucleotides agree with TRBD2. Germline V gene sequence: CDR1 SNHLY, CDR2 FYNNEI. This CDR3 spans 14 amino acids. Losses at the gene ends were 10 bases for V and 6 bases for J; bases not matched to a gene: 12. CDR3 bases: TGTGCCACCCCTACGCGTAGCGGGAGAAAGACCCAGTACTTC. Residues: CATPTRSGRKTQYF. The full variable domain, in which reference TRBV2 and TRBJ2-5 provide the parts outside the CDR3, is EPEVTQTPSHQVTQMGQEVILRCVPISNHLYFYWYRQILGQKVEFLVSFYNNEISEKSEIFDDQFSVERPDGSNFTLKIRSTKLEDSAMYFCATPTRSGRKTQYFGPGTRLLVL.

This clonotype came up a few times. V usage is TRBV11-3 and J usage is TRBJ2-1, with 8 nucleotides matching TRBD2. V dropped 8 bases and J dropped 0; count of bases not matched to a gene: 18. CDR1 and CDR2 (germline): SGHNT, YENEEA. CDR3 length: 19 amino acids. CDR3 DNA: TGTGCCAGCTCACCATCCCCAGCGGGAGCCCGTAACTCCTACAATGAGCAGTTCTTC. Translating it yields CASSPSPAGARNSYNEQFF.

This clonotype was detected ten times or more. The chain carries TRBV3-1 and TRBJ2-1; D is uncertain. CDR1 and CDR2 from the germline V gene are LGHDT and YNNKEL (reference sequence). Trimming pared 4 bases from V and 0 bases from J, leaving 7 bases between. This CDR3 contains 14 residues. CDR3 residues: CASSRVSSYNEQFF. The CDR3 bases are TGTGCCAGCAGCCGGGTGTCCTCCTACAATGAGCAGTTCTTC.

A few counts support this clonotype. The V gene is TRBV7-6, the J gene TRBJ2-7; 7 nucleotides align to TRBD1. The trim removed 7 bases at V and 3 bases at J, leaving 6 bases unmatched. Germline lookup yields CDR1 SGHVS and CDR2 FNYEAQ. CDR3 length: 13 residues. The CDR3: CASTPGTVYEQYF. In DNA, the CDR3 is TGTGCCAGCACCCCCGGGACAGTCTACGAGCAGTACTTC. Complete variable domain (other parts from reference TRBV7-6 and TRBJ2-7): GAGVSQSPRYKVTKRGQDVALRCDPISGHVSLYWYRQALGQGPEFLTYFNYEAQQDKSGLPNDRFSAERPEGSISTLTIQRTEQRDSAMYRCASTPGTVYEQYFGPGTRLTVT.

Details on this clonotype: No conserved phenylalanine or tryptophan is present at the end of the CDR3, so a read error is the likely explanation. The V call is TRBV11-3, the J call TRBJ2-1; tentative D call: TRBD2 (5 bases). There are 14 residues in the CDR3. Germline V gene sequence: CDR1 SGHNT, CDR2 YENEEA. Trimming took 3 bases from V and 4 from J, leaving 10 bases between them. CDR3 residues: CASSFSEVYNEQFS. Here the CDR3 DNA reads TGTGCCAGCAGCTTCTCGGAGGTTTACAATGAGCAGTTCTCC.

This clonotype was seen at least ten times. The chain joins TRBV7-9 to TRBJ1-5; no reliable D call. V lost 8 bases, J lost 5 bases, and 13 bases lay in between. The CDR3 is made up of 13 amino acids. Germline lookup yields CDR1 SEHNR and CDR2 FQNEAQ (reference sequence). The chain's CDR3 is CASSYLGDQPQHF. CDR3 DNA sequence: TGTGCCAGCTCATACTTAGGAGATCAGCCCCAGCATTTT. The entire variable domain, with the rest obtained from reference TRBV7-9 and TRBJ1-5, is as follows: DTGVSQNPRHKITKRGQNVTFRCDPISEHNRLYWYRQTLGQGPEFLTYFQNEAQLEKSRLLSDRFSAERPKGSFSTLEIQRTEQGDSAMYLCASSYLGDQPQHFGDGTRLSIL.

There are a few counts of this clonotype. The chain combines TRBV19 with TRBJ2-1; D remains ambiguous. Germline CDR1 and CDR2: LNHDA and SQIVND (reference sequence). CDR3 length: 11 residues. Trimming removed 3 bases from V and 7 bases from J, with 4 bases in between. CDR3 protein: CASSITNEQFF. DNA of the CDR3: TGTGCCAGTAGTATCACGAATGAGCAGTTCTTC.

The J gene is TRBJ2-7, the V gene TRBV30; D may be TRBD2 (5 bases). V was pared by 0 bases and J by 5 bases, with 14 bases between. The CDR3 extends over 14 amino acids. From germline, CDR1 is GTSNPN and CDR2 SVGIG (reference sequence). In nucleotides, the CDR3 is TGTGCCTGGAGTGTCGGGAAGGAGTGGGACGAGCAGTACTTC. This translates into CAWSVGKEWDEQYF.

In its sample, this clonotype was seen many times. In DNA, the CDR3 is TGTGCCAGCAGCTTAGGTCGGGGGGCGGTTCAGCCCCAGCATTTT. This encodes CASSLGRGAVQPQHF. V and J are TRBV13 and TRBJ1-5; D possibly corresponds to TRBD1 (6 bases). Germline CDR1 and CDR2: PRHDT and FYEKMQ (reference sequence). This CDR3 is built from 15 residues. V was shortened by 0 bases and J by 6 bases, with 12 bases between the two germline ends.

This clonotype appeared many times. The V call is TRBV9, the J call TRBJ1-2; D not certain. V lost 4 bases and J lost 4, with 8 bases in between. Germline values: CDR1 SGDLS, CDR2 YYNGEE. This CDR3 is 12 amino acids long. In nucleotides, the CDR3 is TGTGCCAGCAGCTCAGGTAGCTATGGCTACACCTTC. This codes for CASSSGSYGYTF.

This clonotype was detected many times. At one boundary the junction diverges from the germline segment, which might be a read error. The chain recombines TRBV5-1 with TRBJ1-1; no reliable D call. CDR3 length: 14 amino acids. Germline V gene lookup returns CDR1 SGHRS and CDR2 YFSETQ. The CDR3 region has the DNA TGTGCCAGCTCACCAGGCCAGCAGAACACTGAAGCTTTCTTT. Amino acid sequence: CASSPGQQNTEAFF.

This clonotype was observed at least ten times. This chain uses TRBV7-2 with TRBJ2-1; either TRBD1 or TRBD2 may fit D (6 bases each). Germline assignment: CDR1 SGHTA and CDR2 FQGNSA. CDR3 length: 16 residues. V shed 2 bases and J shed 3 bases, with 14 bases lying between them. For the CDR3, the DNA is TGTGCCAGCAGCTTAAATGGGGGGCGAGGCTACAATGAGCAGTTCTTC. As protein: CASSLNGGRGYNEQFF.

This clonotype was counted between two and nine times. The rearrangement joins TRBV10-1 to TRBJ2-3; D call uncertain. This CDR3 spans 13 amino acids. V lost 1 base and J 6 bases, leaving 8 bases between the germline ends. Germline values: CDR1 WNHNN, CDR2 SYGVQD (reference sequence). CDR3 region: CASSEFNSDTQYF. CDR3 nucleotides: TGCGCCAGCAGTGAGTTTAATTCGGATACGCAGTATTTT.

This clonotype came up a few times. This sequence joins TRBV6-5 and TRBJ2-7; tentatively, D is TRBD1 (6 bases). V was clipped by 2 bases and J by 6 bases, with 17 bases between them. The CDR3 runs to 15 residues. Germline lookup yields CDR1 MNHEY and CDR2 SVGAGI. CDR3 DNA: TGTGCCAGCAGTTACCGGACAGACGTGACGGGCGAGCAGTACTTC. Its translation is CASSYRTDVTGEQYF.

The chain recombines TRBV12-3 or TRBV12-4 with TRBJ2-5; 10 bases align to TRBD2. The CDR3 contains 14 residues. J gave up 7 bases and V 6 bases, and 8 bases lay outside the gene matches. CDR3 DNA sequence: TGTGCCAGCAGGGCGGGACTAGCGAAGGGGACCCAGTACTTC. It encodes CASRAGLAKGTQYF.

This clonotype was seen ten or more times. The V and J genes are TRBV27 and TRBJ2-7, with TRBD1 identical over 7 bases. Germline trimming cut 5 bases from V and 0 bases from J; bases unmatched to any gene: 10. The CDR3 totals 16 residues. The germline V gene encodes CDR1 MNHEY and CDR2 SMNVEV (reference sequence). In DNA form, the CDR3 reads TGTGCCAGCAGTCCCTACAGGGGATTAACCTCCTACGAGCAGTACTTC. It codes for CASSPYRGLTSYEQYF.

This clonotype was counted ten times or more. This chain links TRBV2 with TRBJ1-2; D gene unclear. Germline CDR1 is SNHLY and CDR2 is FYNNEI. CDR3 length: 12 amino acids. The ends were cut back, 3 bases at V and 4 bases at J, with 6 bases in the middle. CDR3 sequence: CASSDPTYGYTF. The CDR3 DNA reads TGTGCCAGCAGTGACCCCACCTATGGCTACACCTTC.

This clonotype was observed at least ten times. The genes are TRBV3-1 and TRBJ2-7; D perhaps matches TRBD2 (5 bases). Trimming removed 4 bases at V and 2 bases at J, with 12 bases between. The CDR3 has 14 amino acids. The germline gives CDR1 LGHDT, CDR2 YNNKEL (reference sequence). CDR3 in DNA: TGTGCCAGCAGCCGGGCGGGCCCAACCTACGAGCAGTACTTC. Translation: CASSRAGPTYEQYF.